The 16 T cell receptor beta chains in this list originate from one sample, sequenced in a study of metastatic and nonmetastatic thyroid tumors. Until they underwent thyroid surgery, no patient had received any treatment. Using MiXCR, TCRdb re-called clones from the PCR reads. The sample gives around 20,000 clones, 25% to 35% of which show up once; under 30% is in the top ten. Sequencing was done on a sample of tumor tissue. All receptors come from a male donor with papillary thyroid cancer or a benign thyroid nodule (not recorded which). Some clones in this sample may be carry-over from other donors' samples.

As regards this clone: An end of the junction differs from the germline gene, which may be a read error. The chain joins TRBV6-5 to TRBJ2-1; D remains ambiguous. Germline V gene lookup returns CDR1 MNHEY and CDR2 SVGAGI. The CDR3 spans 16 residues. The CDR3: CTSSYSPSGSYNEQFF. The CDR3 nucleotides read TGTACCAGCAGTTACTCTCCATCCGGGTCCTACAATGAGCAGTTCTTC.

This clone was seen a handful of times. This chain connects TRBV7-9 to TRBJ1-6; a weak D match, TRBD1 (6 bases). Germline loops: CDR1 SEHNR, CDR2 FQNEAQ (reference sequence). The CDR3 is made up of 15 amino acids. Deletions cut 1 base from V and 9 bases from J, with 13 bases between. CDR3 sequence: CASSLVPGESSPLHF. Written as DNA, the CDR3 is TGTGCCAGCAGCTTAGTTCCAGGGGAAAGTTCACCCCTCCACTTT.

CDR3 nucleotide sequence: TGTGCCTGGAGTGTAGGTGGGGCTTTCTATGGCTACACCTTC. Protein: CAWSVGGAFYGYTF. The chain joins TRBV30 to TRBJ1-2; a possible D gene is TRBD1 (5 bases). The V end was cut by 0 bases, the J end by 4 bases, with 12 bases between. CDR3 length equals 14 residues. The germline V gene encodes CDR1 GTSNPN and CDR2 SVGIG (reference sequence).

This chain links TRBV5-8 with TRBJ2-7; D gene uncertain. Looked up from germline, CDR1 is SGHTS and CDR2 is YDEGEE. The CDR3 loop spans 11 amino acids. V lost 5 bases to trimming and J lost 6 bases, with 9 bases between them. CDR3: CASRQIGEQYF. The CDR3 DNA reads TGTGCCAGCAGACAAATAGGCGAGCAGTACTTC.

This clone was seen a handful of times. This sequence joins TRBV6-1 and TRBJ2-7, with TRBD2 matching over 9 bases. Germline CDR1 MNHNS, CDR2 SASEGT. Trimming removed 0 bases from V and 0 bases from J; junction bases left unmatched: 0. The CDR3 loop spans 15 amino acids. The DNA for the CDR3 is TGTGCCAGCAGTGAAGCTAGCGGGAGCTCCTACGAGCAGTACTTC. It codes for CASSEASGSSYEQYF.

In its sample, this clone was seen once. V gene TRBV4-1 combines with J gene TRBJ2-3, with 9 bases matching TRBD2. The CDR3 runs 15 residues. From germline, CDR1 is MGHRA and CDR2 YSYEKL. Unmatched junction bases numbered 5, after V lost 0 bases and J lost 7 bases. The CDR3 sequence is CASSQDGREGYTQYF. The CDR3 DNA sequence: TGCGCCAGCAGCCAAGACGGGCGGGAGGGCTATACGCAGTATTTT.

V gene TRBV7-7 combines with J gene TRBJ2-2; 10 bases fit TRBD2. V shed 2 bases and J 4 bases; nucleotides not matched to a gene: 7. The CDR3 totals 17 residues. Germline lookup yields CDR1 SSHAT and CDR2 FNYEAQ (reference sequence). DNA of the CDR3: TGTGCCAGCAGCTTAACAAACCTAGCGGGAGTCACCGGGGAGCTGTTTTTT. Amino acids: CASSLTNLAGVTGELFF.

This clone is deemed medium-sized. CDR3: CATSDGGTGELFF. DNA of the CDR3: TGTGCCACCTCAGATGGGGGCACCGGGGAGCTGTTTTTT. This chain uses TRBV6-1 with TRBJ2-2, with D perhaps TRBD1 or TRBD2 (5 bases each). Germline CDR1 reads MNHNS; CDR2 reads SASEGT. The CDR3 is 13 residues long. The ends were cut back, 10 bases at V and 4 bases at J, with 13 bases in the middle.

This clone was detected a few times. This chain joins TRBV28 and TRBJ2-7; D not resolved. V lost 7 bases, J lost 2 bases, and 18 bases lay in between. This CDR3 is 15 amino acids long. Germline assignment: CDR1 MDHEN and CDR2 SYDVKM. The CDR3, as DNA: TGTGCCAGCACCCCCATCAGGTTAGGAGCCTACGAGCAGTACTTC. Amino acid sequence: CASTPIRLGAYEQYF.

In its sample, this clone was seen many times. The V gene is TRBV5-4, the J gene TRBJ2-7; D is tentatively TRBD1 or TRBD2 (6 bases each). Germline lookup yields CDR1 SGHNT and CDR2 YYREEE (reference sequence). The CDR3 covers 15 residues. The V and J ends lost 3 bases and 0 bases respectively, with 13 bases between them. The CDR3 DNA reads TGTGCCAGCAGCTCCGACGGGGGCCGCTCCTACGAGCAGTACTTC. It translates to CASSSDGGRSYEQYF.

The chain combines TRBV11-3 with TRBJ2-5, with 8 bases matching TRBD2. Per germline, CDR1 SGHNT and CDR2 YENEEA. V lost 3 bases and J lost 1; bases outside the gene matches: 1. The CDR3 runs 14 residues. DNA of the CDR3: TGTGCCAGCAGCTTTACTAGCGGCCAAGAGACCCAGTACTTC. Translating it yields CASSFTSGQETQYF.

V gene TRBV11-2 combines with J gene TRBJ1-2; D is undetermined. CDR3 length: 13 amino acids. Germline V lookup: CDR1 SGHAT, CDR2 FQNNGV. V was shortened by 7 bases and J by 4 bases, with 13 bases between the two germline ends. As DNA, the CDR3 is TGTGCCAGCACCGCCGAGTCGGCCTATGGCTACACCTTC. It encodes CASTAESAYGYTF.

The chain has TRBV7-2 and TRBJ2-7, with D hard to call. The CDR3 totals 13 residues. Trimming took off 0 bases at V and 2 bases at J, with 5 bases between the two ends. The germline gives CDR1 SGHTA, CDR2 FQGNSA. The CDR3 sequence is CASSLAITYEQYF. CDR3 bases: TGTGCCAGCAGCTTAGCTATTACCTACGAGCAGTACTTC. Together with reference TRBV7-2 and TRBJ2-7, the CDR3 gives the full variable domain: GAGVSQSPSNKVTEKGKDVELRCDPISGHTALYWYRQSLGQGLEFLIYFQGNSAPDKSGLPSDRFSAERTGGSVSTLTIQRTQQEDSAVYLCASSLAITYEQYFGPGTRLTVT.

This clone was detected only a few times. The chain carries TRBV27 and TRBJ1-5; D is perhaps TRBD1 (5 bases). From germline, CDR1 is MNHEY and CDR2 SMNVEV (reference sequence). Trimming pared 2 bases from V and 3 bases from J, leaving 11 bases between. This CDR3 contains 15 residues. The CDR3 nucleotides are TGTGCCAGCAGTTTAGGGTGGGGCGACAATCAGCCCCAGCATTTT. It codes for CASSLGWGDNQPQHF.

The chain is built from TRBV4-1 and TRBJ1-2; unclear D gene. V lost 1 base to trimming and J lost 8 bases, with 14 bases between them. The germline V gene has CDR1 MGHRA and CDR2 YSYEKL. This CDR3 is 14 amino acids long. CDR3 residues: CASSQAVANRGYTF. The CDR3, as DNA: TGCGCCAGCAGCCAAGCAGTTGCGAATCGCGGCTACACCTTC.

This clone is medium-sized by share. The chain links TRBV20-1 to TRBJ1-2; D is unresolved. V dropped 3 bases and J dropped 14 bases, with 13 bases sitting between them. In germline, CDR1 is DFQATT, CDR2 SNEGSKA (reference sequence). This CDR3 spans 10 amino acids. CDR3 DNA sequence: TGCAGTGCTAGTTCAGGAACCCATACCTTC. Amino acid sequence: CSASSGTHTF.